The rows below give T cell receptor beta chains drawn from one sample of a study of beta chain features in type 1 diabetes. Sequencing was performed with immunoSEQ multiplex PCR; in TCRdb, only in-frame clones are kept and a portion is missing. The table records about 340,000 clones, over 7% of them present only once. Sequenced: central memory CD4+ T cells from blood. Source of these receptors: a man aged 25 to 40 with type 1 diabetes. Both conserved end residues are trimmed from each CDR3.

V,J,CDR3
TRBV7-2,TRBJ1-5,ASSLEGRSSNQPQH
TRBV5-4,TRBJ1-5,ASSLEGQPQH
TRBV4-3,TRBJ2-3,ASSRDFGTQY
TRBV9,TRBJ2-1,ASSASGVGSYNEQF
TRBV7-2,TRBJ1-1,ASSSGRNTEAF
TRBV7-9,TRBJ2-7,ASSLAVGGREQY
TRBV6-1,TRBJ1-2,ASSEMEGNDYGYT
TRBV4-3,TRBJ2-1,ASSQGGSGGPNEQF
TRBV10-3,TRBJ2-3,AISPGTSGAGVGDTQY
TRBV5-6,TRBJ2-3,ASSLGSVADTQY
TRBV7-2,TRBJ2-7,ASSAVRAYEQY
TRBV14,TRBJ1-2,ASSLDATGGYT
TRBV6-5,TRBJ2-3,ASSYRLDQY
TRBV18,TRBJ2-5,ASSLGGAGETQY
TRBV6-5,TRBJ2-2,ASGLGELF
TRBV6-5,TRBJ2-4,AVAGTLAKNIQY
TRBV9,TRBJ2-1,ASSVDLSGANEQF
TRBV29-1,TRBJ2-7,SVRQEDYYEQY
TRBV5-1,TRBJ2-1,ASSLTSGAGYNEQF
TRBV25-1,TRBJ1-1,ASSVGGAAAF
TRBV15,TRBJ1-2,ATSRVNRDSNYGYT
TRBV5-1,TRBJ2-3,ASSPGTSGGTDTQY
TRBV18,TRBJ2-2,ASSPPGDRLNTGELF
TRBV5-1,TRBJ2-1,ASSLSTRYNEQF
TRBV7-9,TRBJ1-1,ASSLRENTEAF
TRBV6-1,TRBJ2-6,ACQTRSGANVLT
TRBV9,TRBJ2-5,ASSVAGLETQY
TRBV29-1,TRBJ2-7,SVGRSGSGSEQY
TRBV4-1,TRBJ1-1,ASSGILKGTEAF
TRBV18,TRBJ2-3,ASSPLSWTGGRGTDTQY
TRBV19,TRBJ1-4,ASTPGRANEKLF
TRBV5-1,TRBJ2-1,ASSPGPYNEQF
TRBV14,TRBJ1-1,ASSQRARATEAF
TRBV19,TRBJ2-3,ASSMDGLVSTDTQY
TRBV6-1,TRBJ2-7,ASSKGTGPYEQY
TRBV20-1,TRBJ1-1,RGTAGDQAF
TRBV7-2,TRBJ2-1,ASSRTGTSGGAVGEQF
TRBV10-3,TRBJ1-6,AISEPQGANSPLH
TRBV18,TRBJ1-4,ASSLTGDEKLF
TRBV30,TRBJ2-1,AWSFGTSRRNEQF
TRBV7-2,TRBJ2-3,ASRRVSFDTQY
TRBV19,TRBJ1-2,ASSMEDTIRGYT
TRBV6-6,TRBJ2-1,ASSFFQASGGNEQF
TRBV7-2,TRBJ2-5,ASSPNSGVQETQY
TRBV6-1,TRBJ1-2,ASSEREGARYGYT